Described below is a single T cell receptor (beta chain) sequence and its context. One junction end does not reproduce the germline sequence, and a read error may be involved. Profiled with immunoSEQ multiplex PCR; TCRdb holds only in-frame clones, not every one. The data hold about 140,000 clones, with 85% to 90% observed a single time. This sample stems from a study of blood T cell repertoires in COVID-19. CDR1 and CDR2 from the germline V gene are SSHAT and FNYEAQ (reference sequence). CDR3 length: 15 residues. Sequencing was performed on peripheral blood. This clonotype was sampled from a woman aged 60 to 75 with acute or convalescent COVID-19. The V gene is TRBV7-7, the J gene TRBJ2-5, with D tentatively TRBD2 (7 bases). The CDR3 region is CASSLVRGGIETQYF. DNA for the CDR3: TGTGCTAGCAGCTTAGTTAGGGGGGGCATAGAGACCCAGTACTTC.